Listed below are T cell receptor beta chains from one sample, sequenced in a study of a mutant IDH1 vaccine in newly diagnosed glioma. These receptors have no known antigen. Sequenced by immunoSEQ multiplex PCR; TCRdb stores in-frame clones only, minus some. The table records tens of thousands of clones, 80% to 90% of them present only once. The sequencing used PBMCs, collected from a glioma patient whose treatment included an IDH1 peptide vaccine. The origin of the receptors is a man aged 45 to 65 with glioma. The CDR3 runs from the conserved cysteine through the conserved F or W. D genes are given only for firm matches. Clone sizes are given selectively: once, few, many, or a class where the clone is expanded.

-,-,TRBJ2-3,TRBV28,TGTGCCAGCAGTTTATTCCCTGGCGATACGCAGTATTTT,CASSLFPGDTQYF
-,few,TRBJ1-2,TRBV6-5,TGTGCCAGCAGTTACTCCCCGGGGACGAGAGGCTACACCTTC,CASSYSPGTRGYTF
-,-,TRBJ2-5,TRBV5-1,TGCGCCAGCAGCTTGGGAAAGGGTTCAGAGACCCAGTACTTC,CASSLGKGSETQYF
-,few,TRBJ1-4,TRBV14,TGTGCCAGCAGCCACTCCCAGACGGGGGAGGAAGAAAAACTGTTTTTT,CASSHSQTGEEEKLFF
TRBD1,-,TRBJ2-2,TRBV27,TGTGCCAGCAGTTTTGGGACAGGCTCCTCCGGGGAGCTGTTTTTT,CASSFGTGSSGELFF
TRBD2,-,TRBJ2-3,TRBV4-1,TGCGCCAGCAGCCAAGGCTCCCTAGCGGGAACGGTAACAGATACGCAGTATTTT,CASSQGSLAGTVTDTQYF
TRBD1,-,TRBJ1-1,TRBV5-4,TGTGCCAGCAGCCCCGGGACAGGGGTGAACACTGAAGCTTTCTTT,CASSPGTGVNTEAFF
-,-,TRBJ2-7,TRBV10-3,TGTGCCGTCTCCTACGGGACGGCCCCCTACGAGCAGTACTTC,CAVSYGTAPYEQYF
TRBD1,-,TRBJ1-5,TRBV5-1,TGCGCCAGCAGACCCAGACAGGGGGAAGACCAGCCCCAGCATTTT,CASRPRQGEDQPQHF
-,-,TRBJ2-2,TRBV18,TGTGCCAGCTCCGAGTACACCGGGGAGCTGTTTTTT,CASSEYTGELFF
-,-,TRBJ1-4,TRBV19,TGTGCCAGTAGTATAAGGGGAACTGAAAAACTGTTTTTT,CASSIRGTEKLFF
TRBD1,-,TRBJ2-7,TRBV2,TGTGCCAGCAGCGAGACAGGGATCTACGAGCAGTACTTC,CASSETGIYEQYF
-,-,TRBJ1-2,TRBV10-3,TGTGCCATCAGTGAACAGGCCGGCAATGTTAATGGCTACACCTTC,CAISEQAGNVNGYTF
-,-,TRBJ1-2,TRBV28,TGTGCCAGCAGTTTATCTCTGCCAGGTACCTATGGCTACACCTTC,CASSLSLPGTYGYTF
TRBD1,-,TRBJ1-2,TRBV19,TGTGCCAGTACTCCCGGGACAGGCCCCTATGGCTACACCTTC,CASTPGTGPYGYTF
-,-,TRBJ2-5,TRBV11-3,TGTGCCAGCAGCCTCCTTAAACCCCACGTAGAGACCCAGTACTTC,CASSLLKPHVETQYF
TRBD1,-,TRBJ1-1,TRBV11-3,TGTGCCAGCAGCCCGACAGGGTTAAGCACTGAAGCTTTCTTT,CASSPTGLSTEAFF
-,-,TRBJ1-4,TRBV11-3,TGTGCCAGCAGCCCGACTGGCCGGACAGATAATGAAAAACTGTTTTTT,CASSPTGRTDNEKLFF
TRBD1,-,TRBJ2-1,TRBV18,TGTGCCAGCTCACAGACAGGGCCGTTGCAGTTCTTC,CASSQTGPLQFF
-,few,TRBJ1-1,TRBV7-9,TGTGCCAGCAGCTTAATGGTGAACACTGAAGCTTTCTTT,CASSLMVNTEAFF
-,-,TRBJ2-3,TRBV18,TGTGCCAGCTCATCAGGAACAGGGTTCGGCACAGATACGCAGTATTTT,CASSSGTGFGTDTQYF
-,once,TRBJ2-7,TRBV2,TGTGCCAGCAAGGAGCGCTCCCGATCCTACGAGCAGTACTTC,CASKERSRSYEQYF
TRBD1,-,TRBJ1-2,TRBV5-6,TGTGCCAGCAGCTTGGGCGACAGGGATGGCTACACCTTC,CASSLGDRDGYTF
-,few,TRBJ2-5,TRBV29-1,TGCAGCGTTGAAGATCGCGGCAGGGACGAGACCCAGTACTTC,CSVEDRGRDETQYF
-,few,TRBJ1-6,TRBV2,TGTGCCAGCATTCCCGGGGCCGGGTCACCCCTCCACTTT,CASIPGAGSPLHF
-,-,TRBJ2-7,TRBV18,TGTGCCAGCTCACCACTTACCAGGGAAGGCGAGCAGTACTTC,CASSPLTREGEQYF
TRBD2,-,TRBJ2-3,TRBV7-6,TGTGCCAGCACCCTGACTAGCGGCGGCACAGATACGCAGTATTTT,CASTLTSGGTDTQYF
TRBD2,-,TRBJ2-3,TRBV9,TGTGCCAGCAGCGTTTCTTCGGCGGGGGGCACAGATACGCAGTATTTT,CASSVSSAGGTDTQYF
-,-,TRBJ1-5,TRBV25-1,TGTGCCAGCAGTTTGGGGACCAGCAATCAGCCCCAGCATTTT,CASSLGTSNQPQHF
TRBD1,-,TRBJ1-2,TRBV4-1,TGCGCCAGCAGTCAAGATTGGCAGGGGGTTAACTATGGCTACACCTTC,CASSQDWQGVNYGYTF
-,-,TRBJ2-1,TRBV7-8,TGTGCCAGCAGCTTAGCGGTCAAGTCGTATGACAATGAGCAGTTCTTC,CASSLAVKSYDNEQFF
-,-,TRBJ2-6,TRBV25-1,TGTGCCAGCAGTAACACCAGGGAATCTGGGGCCAACGTCCTGACTTTC,CASSNTRESGANVLTF
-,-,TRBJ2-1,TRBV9,TGTGCCAGCAGCCTAGAGGGCAGAAGCTCCTACAATGAGCAGTTCTTC,CASSLEGRSSYNEQFF
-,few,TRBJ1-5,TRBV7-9,TGTGCCAGCAGCCCCGGGGGGCAGCCCCAGCATTTT,CASSPGGQPQHF
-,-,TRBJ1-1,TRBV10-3,TGTGCCATTCAGGAGAACACTGAAGCTTTCTTT,CAIQENTEAFF
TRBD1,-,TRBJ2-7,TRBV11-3,TGTGCCAGCAGCCTACGTCCCGGGACAGGGGGCGAATACGAGCAGTACTTC,CASSLRPGTGGEYEQYF
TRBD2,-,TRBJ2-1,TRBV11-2,TGTGCCAGCAGCTTAGGACTAGCGGGGGACTACAATGAGCAGTTCTTC,CASSLGLAGDYNEQFF
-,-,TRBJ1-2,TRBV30,TGTGCCTCCACCGGCTTCGGACACAAAGCCCACACCTTC,CASTGFGHKAHTF
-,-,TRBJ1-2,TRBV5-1,TGCGCCAGCAGCCCCGGGGGGAAAGAACGGGGCTACACCTTC,CASSPGGKERGYTF
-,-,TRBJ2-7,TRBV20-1,TGCAGCGCTAGGGTAACCTACGAGCAGTACTTC,CSARVTYEQYF
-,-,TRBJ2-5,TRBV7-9,TGTGCCAGCAGCACAGTGCTAGAGACCCAGTACTTC,CASSTVLETQYF
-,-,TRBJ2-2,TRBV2,TGTGCCAGCAGTCAAGAGAAGGGGGGCACCGGGGAGCTGTTTTTT,CASSQEKGGTGELFF
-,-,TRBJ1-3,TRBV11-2,TGTGCCAGCAGCTCCAGGACACCCAAGGGAAACACCATATATTTT,CASSSRTPKGNTIYF
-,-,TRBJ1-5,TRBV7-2,TGTGCGGGAACCAATCAGCCCCAGCATTTT,CAGTNQPQHF
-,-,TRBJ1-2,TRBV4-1,TGCGCCAGCAGCCAAGGGGGAGGGGCCTATGGCTACACCTTC,CASSQGGGAYGYTF
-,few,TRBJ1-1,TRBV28,TGTGCCAGCAGTTTACGAGGGATCCTGAACACTGAAGCTTTCTTT,CASSLRGILNTEAFF
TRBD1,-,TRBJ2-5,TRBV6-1,TGTGCCAGCAGGAAGGGACAGGGCATAGAGACCCAGTACTTC,CASRKGQGIETQYF
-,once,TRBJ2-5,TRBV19,TGTGCCAGTAGTAGCGGAAGGACCGGGGGGACCCAGTACTTC,CASSSGRTGGTQYF
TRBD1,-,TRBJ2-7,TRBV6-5,TGTGCCAGCAGTTCGGGCCGGGACAGGGTGTTCTACGAGCAGTACTTC,CASSSGRDRVFYEQYF
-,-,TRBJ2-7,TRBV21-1,TGTGCCAGCAGCAAAGGGGAGCGGGCGCTTCCCTACGAGCAGTACTTC,CASSKGERALPYEQYF
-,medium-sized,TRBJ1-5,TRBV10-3,TGTGCCATCAGTGAGTCTATAAGTCAGCCCCAGCATTTT,CAISESISQPQHF
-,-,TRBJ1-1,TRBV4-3,TGCGCCAGCAGCCAAGACGGGACACCGAACACTGAAGCTTTCTTT,CASSQDGTPNTEAFF
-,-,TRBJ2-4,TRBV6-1,TGTGCCTCCAAGGCGGCAGGGGCGGACATTCAGTACTTC,CASKAAGADIQYF
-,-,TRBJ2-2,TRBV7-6,TGTGCCAGCAGCTATGAAGGGCGGAACACCGGGGAGCTGTTTTTT,CASSYEGRNTGELFF
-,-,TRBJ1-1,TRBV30,TGTGCCTGGAGTTACTTGAGCGAGGGCACTGAAGCTTTCTTT,CAWSYLSEGTEAFF
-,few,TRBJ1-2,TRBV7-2,TGTGCCAGCACGTGGGTACTCAACTATGGCTACACCTTC,CASTWVLNYGYTF
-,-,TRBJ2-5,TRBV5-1,TGCGCCAGCAGCACCCTCCCGACAGCCGGTGGGGAGACCCAGTACTTC,CASSTLPTAGGETQYF
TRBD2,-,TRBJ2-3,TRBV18,TGTGCCAGCTCCTCGGGGAGGGGAGATACGCAGTATTTT,CASSSGRGDTQYF
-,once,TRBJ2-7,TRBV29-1,TGCAGCGTTGACGGGGCAAGCTCCTACGAGCAGTACTTC,CSVDGASSYEQYF